These 4 T cell receptor beta chains originate from one sample sequenced in a study of blood T cells in healthy people across ages. Primers used in a second PCR of about 7 to 12 cycles were a sample-barcoded 5' primer and a J-beta primer mix. TCRdb ran MiXCR on the 5' RACE reads and lists one entry per CDR3 protein. The sample has roughly 1,300,000 distinct CDR3 sequences, roughly 59% seen once; the top ten hold 6.5% to 8.5%. Sequenced: blood. The receptors stem from a man younger than 30 in good health.

The table lists this clonotype with a count of one. The chain links TRBV5-1 to TRBJ2-4; the D gene is possibly TRBD2 (6 bases). Germline V lookup: CDR1 SGHRS, CDR2 YFSETQ. The V end was cut by 4 bases, the J end by 0 bases, with 14 bases between. This CDR3 has 16 amino acids. The DNA of the CDR3 is TGCGCCAGCAGCCTGGTGGCGGGACCAGCCAAAAACATTCAGTACTTC. Residues: CASSLVAGPAKNIQYF.

V is TRBV27 and J is TRBJ1-1; D remains unclear. The CDR3 is 13 residues long. V shed 6 bases and J shed 4 bases, with 12 bases lying between them. Germline V gives CDR1 MNHEY, CDR2 SMNVEV (reference sequence). This CDR3 reads CASRLDVGTEAFF. CDR3 bases: TGTGCCAGCAGGCTGGATGTAGGCACTGAAGCTTTCTTT.

The sample holds a few counts of this clonotype. This rearrangement joins TRBV28 to TRBJ2-7, with D uncertain. This CDR3 has 14 amino acids. CDR1 is MDHEN and CDR2 is SYDVKM in the germline V gene. V was pared by 1 base and J by 1 base, with 8 bases between. CDR3 coding DNA: TGTGCCAGCAGTTTATTTAGAAATTCCTACGAGCAGTACTTC. Translating gives CASSLFRNSYEQYF.

The CDR3 region is CSAAGVGAQGSGAYEQYF. The CDR3 DNA reads as TGCAGTGCTGCCGGCGTTGGGGCCCAAGGCTCTGGGGCCTACGAGCAGTACTTC. V usage is TRBV20-1 and J usage is TRBJ2-5; D is perhaps TRBD1 (5 bases). TRBJ2-7 explains the end of the DNA better; the J call may be wrong. The germline V gene encodes CDR1 DFQATT and CDR2 SNEGSKA (reference sequence). This CDR3 has 18 amino acids.